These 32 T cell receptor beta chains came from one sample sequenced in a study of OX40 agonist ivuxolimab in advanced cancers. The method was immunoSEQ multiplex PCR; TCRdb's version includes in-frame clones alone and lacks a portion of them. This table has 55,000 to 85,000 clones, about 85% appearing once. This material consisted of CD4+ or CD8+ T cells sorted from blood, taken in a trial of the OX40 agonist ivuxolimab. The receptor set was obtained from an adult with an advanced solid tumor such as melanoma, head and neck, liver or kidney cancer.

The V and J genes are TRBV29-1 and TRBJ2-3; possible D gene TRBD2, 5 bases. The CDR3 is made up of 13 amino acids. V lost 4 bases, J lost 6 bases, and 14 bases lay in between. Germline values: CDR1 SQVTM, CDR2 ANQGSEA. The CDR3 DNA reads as TGCAGCGTTGGGGTCGGGGAAGGCGATACGCAGTATTTT. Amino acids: CSVGVGEGDTQYF.

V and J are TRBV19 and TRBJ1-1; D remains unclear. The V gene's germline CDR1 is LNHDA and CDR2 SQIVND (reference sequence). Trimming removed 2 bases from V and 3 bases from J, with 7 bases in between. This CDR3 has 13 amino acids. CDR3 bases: TGTGCCAGTAGTATATCGAGGGACACTGAAGCTTTCTTT. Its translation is CASSISRDTEAFF.

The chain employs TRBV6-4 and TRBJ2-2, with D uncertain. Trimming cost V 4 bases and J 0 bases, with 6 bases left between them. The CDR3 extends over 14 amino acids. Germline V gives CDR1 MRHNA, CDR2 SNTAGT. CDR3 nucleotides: TGTGCCAGCAGTGCACACGCGAACACCGGGGAGCTGTTTTTT. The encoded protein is CASSAHANTGELFF.

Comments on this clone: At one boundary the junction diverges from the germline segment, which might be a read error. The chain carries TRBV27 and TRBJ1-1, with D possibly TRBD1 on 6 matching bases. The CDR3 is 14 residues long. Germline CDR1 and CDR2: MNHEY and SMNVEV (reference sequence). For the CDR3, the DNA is TGTGCCAGCAGTTCTCGGACAGAATCCCTTGGTTCATCGTGG. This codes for CASSSRTESLGSSW.

The CDR3 sequence is CASSLDRSNQPQHF. DNA for the CDR3: TGTGCCAGCAGCTTGGACAGGAGCAATCAGCCCCAGCATTTT. The chain is built from TRBV5-4 and TRBJ1-5; tentatively, D is TRBD1 (5 bases). Germline values: CDR1 SGHNT, CDR2 YYREEE (reference sequence). Trimming cost V 0 bases and J 1 base, with 5 bases left between them. The CDR3 loop spans 14 amino acids.

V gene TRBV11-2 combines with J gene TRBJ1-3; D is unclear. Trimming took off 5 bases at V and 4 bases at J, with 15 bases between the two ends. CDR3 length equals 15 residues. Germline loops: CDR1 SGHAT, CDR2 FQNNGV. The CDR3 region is CASSLQRAIGNTIYF. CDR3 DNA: TGTGCCAGCAGCCTTCAAAGGGCTATAGGAAACACCATATATTTT. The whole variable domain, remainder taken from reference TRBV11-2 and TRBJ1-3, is EAGVAQSPRYKIIEKRQSVAFWCNPISGHATLYWYQQILGQGPKLLIQFQNNGVVDDSQLPKDRFSAERLKGVDSTLKIQPAKLEDSAVYLCASSLQRAIGNTIYFGEGSWLTVV.

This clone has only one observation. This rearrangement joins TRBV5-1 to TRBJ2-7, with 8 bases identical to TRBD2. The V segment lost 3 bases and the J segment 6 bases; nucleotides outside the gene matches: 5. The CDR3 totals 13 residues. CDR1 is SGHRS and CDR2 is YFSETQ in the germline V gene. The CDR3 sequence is CASSWRGASEQYF. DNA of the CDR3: TGCGCCAGCAGCTGGCGGGGGGCGAGCGAGCAGTACTTC.

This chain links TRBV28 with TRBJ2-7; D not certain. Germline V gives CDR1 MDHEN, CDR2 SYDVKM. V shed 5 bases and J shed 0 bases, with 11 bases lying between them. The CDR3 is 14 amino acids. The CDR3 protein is CASSPRLYSYEQYF. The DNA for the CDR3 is TGTGCCAGCAGTCCCCGACTGTACTCCTACGAGCAGTACTTC.

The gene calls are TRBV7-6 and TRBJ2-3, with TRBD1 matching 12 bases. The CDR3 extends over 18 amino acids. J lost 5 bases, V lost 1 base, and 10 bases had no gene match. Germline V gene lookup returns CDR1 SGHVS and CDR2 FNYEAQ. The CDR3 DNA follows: TGTGCCAGCAGCTTAGGGGGACAGGGGGCGAATTGGGGAGATACGCAGTATTTT. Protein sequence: CASSLGGQGANWGDTQYF.

CDR3 loop: CSVKRTGMYNEQFF. In DNA form, the CDR3 reads TGCAGCGTCAAGCGGACAGGGATGTACAATGAGCAGTTCTTC. V gene TRBV29-1 combines with J gene TRBJ2-1, with TRBD1 matching 8 bases. CDR1 and CDR2 (germline): SQVTM, ANQGSEA. V trimming: 6 bases; J trimming: 4 bases; junction bases outside the gene matches: 8. The CDR3 runs 14 residues.

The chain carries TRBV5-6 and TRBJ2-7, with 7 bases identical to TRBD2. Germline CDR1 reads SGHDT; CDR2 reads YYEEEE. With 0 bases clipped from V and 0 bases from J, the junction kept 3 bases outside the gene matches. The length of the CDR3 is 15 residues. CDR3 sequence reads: CASSLVGGSSYEQYF. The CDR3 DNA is TGTGCCAGCAGCTTGGTTGGCGGGAGCTCCTACGAGCAGTACTTC.

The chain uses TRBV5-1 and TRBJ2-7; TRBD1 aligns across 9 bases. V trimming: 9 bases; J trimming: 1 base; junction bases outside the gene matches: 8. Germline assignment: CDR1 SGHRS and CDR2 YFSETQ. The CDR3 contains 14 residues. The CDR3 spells CATAPGQGSYEQYF. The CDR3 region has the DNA TGCGCCACCGCTCCTGGACAGGGGTCCTACGAGCAGTACTTC.

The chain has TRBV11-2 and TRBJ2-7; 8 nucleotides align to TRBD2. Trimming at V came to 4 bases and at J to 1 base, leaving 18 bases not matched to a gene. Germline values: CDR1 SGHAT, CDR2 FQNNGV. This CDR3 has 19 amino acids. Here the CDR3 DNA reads TGTGCCAGCAGCTCCCCACCCCTCTCACCAGCGGGAGCTTCCTACGAGCAGTACTTC. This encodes CASSSPPLSPAGASYEQYF.

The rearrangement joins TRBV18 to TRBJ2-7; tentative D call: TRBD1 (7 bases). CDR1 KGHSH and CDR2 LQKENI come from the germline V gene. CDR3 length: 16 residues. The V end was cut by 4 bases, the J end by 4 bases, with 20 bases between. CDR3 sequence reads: CASSLAGQSLIYEQYF. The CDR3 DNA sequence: TGTGCCAGCTCACTGGCGGGACAGTCACTCATATACGAGCAGTACTTC.

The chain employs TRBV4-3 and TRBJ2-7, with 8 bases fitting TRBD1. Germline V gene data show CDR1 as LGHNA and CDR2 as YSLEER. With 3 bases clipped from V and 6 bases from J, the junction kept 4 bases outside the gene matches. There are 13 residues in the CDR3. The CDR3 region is CASSQVTGGEQYF. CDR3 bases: TGCGCCAGCAGCCAGGTAACAGGGGGCGAGCAGTACTTC.

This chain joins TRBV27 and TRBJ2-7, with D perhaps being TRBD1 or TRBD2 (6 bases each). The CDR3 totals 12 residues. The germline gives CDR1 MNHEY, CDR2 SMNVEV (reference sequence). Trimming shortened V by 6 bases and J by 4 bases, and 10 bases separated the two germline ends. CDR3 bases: TGTGCCAGCAGCCTAGGGGGGTACGAGCAGTACTTC. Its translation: CASSLGGYEQYF.

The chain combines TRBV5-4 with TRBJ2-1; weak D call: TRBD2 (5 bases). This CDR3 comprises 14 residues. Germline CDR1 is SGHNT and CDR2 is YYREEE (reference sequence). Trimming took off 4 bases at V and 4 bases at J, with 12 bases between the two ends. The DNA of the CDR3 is TGTGCCAGCAGCAAGGGAGTGCGGTACAATGAGCAGTTCTTC. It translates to CASSKGVRYNEQFF.

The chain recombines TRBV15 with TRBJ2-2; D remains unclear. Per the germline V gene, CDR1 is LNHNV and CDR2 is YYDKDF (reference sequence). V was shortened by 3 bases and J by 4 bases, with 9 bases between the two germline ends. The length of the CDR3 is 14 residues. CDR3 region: CATSRPPVTGELFF. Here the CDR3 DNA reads TGTGCCACCAGCAGGCCCCCGGTCACCGGGGAGCTGTTTTTT. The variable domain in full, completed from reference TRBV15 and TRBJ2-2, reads DAMVIQNPRYQVTQFGKPVTLSCSQTLNHNVMYWYQQKSSQAPKLLFHYYDKDFNNEADTPDNFQSRRPNTSFCFLDIRSPGLGDTAMYLCATSRPPVTGELFFGEGSRLTVL.

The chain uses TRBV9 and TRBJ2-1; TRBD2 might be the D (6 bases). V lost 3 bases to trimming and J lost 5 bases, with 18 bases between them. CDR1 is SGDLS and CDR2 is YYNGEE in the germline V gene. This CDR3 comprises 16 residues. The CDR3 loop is CASSARSTSRDNEQFF. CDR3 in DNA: TGTGCCAGCAGCGCCCGTTCCACTAGCCGGGACAATGAGCAGTTCTTC.

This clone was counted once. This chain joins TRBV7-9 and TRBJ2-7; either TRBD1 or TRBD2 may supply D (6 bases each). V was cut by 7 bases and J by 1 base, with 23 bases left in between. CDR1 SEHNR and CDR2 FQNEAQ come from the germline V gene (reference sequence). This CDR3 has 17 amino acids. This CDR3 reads CASTSSGGPARSYEQYF. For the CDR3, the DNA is TGTGCCAGCACCAGCTCTGGGGGGCCGGCGAGGTCCTACGAGCAGTACTTC.

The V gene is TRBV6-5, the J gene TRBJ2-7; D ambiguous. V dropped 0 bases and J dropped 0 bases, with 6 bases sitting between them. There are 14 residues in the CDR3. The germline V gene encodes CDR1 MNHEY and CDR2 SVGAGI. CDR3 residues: CASSYSGLSYEQYF. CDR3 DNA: TGTGCCAGCAGTTACTCGGGCCTCTCCTACGAGCAGTACTTC.

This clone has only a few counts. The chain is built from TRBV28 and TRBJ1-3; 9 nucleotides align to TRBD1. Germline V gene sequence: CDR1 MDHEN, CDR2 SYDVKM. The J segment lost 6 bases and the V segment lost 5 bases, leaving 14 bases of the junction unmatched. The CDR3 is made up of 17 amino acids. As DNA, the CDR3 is TGTGCCAGCAGTCCAGGGACAGGGAAATTTACCGAAAACACCATATATTTT. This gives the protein CASSPGTGKFTENTIYF.

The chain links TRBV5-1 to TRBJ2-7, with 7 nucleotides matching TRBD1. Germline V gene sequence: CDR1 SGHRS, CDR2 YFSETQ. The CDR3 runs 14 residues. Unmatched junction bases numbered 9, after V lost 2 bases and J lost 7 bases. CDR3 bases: TGCGCCAGCAGCTTTGGGACAGCCTTAGGGGAGCAGTACTTC. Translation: CASSFGTALGEQYF.

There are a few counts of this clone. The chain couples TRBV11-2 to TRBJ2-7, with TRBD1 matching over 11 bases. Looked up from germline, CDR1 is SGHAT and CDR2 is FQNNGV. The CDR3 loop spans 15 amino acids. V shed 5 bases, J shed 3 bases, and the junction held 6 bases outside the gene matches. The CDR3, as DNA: TGTGCCAGCAGCGCCCGGGACAGGGGGAACTACGAGCAGTACTTC. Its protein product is CASSARDRGNYEQYF.

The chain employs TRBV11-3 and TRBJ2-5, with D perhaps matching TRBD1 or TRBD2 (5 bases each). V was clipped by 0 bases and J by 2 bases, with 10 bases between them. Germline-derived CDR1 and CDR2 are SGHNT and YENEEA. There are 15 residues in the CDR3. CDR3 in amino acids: CASSLDAGAQETQYF. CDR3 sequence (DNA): TGTGCCAGCAGCTTAGACGCCGGGGCGCAAGAGACCCAGTACTTC.

The CDR3 loop reads CASSLEGPSNNEQFF. CDR3 in DNA: TGTGCCAGCAGCTTAGAGGGACCCAGTAACAATGAGCAGTTCTTC. The rearrangement uses TRBV13 and TRBJ2-1, with D possibly called TRBD1 or TRBD2 (5 bases each). This CDR3 has 15 amino acids. CDR1 and CDR2 (germline): PRHDT, FYEKMQ (reference sequence). The V and J ends lost 1 base and 5 bases respectively, with 12 bases between them.

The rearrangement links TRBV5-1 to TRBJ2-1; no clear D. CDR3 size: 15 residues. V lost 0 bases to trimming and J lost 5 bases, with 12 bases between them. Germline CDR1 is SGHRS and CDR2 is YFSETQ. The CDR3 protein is CASSLVRALNNEQFF. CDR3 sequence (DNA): TGCGCCAGCAGCTTGGTTCGTGCACTCAACAATGAGCAGTTCTTC.

CDR3 sequence reads: CASSQPGRRGNEQFF. The CDR3 DNA is TGTGCCAGTAGTCAACCGGGACGCCGGGGCAATGAGCAGTTCTTC. This chain connects TRBV19 to TRBJ2-1, with D perhaps being TRBD1 or TRBD2 (5 bases each). The CDR3 sequence is 15 residues long. Germline V gene data show CDR1 as LNHDA and CDR2 as SQIVND (reference sequence). The V and J ends lost 5 bases and 6 bases respectively, with 17 bases between them. Filled out from reference TRBV19 and TRBJ2-1, the complete variable domain reads DGGITQSPKYLFRKEGQNVTLSCEQNLNHDAMYWYRQDPGQGLRLIYYSQIVNDFQKGDIAEGYSVSREKKESFPLTVTSAQKNPTAFYLCASSQPGRRGNEQFFGPGTRLTVL.

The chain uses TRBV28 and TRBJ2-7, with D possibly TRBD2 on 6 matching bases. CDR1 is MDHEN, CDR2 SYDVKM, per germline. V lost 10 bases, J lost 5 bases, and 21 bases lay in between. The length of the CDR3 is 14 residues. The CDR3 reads CATRVGGLGNEQYF. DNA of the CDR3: TGTGCCACCAGAGTCGGGGGTCTTGGGAACGAGCAGTACTTC.

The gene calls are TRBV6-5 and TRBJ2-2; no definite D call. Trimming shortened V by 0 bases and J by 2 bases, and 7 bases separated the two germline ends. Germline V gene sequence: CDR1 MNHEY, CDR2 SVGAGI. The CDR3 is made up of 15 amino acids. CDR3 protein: CASSYSLENTGELFF. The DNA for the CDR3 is TGTGCCAGCAGTTACTCCCTCGAAAACACCGGGGAGCTGTTTTTT.

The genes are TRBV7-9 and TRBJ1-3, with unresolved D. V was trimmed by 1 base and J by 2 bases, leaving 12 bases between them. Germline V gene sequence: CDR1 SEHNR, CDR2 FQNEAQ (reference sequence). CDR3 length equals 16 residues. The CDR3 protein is CASSLVLSRAGNTIYF. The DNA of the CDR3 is TGTGCCAGCAGCTTAGTCTTGAGCCGGGCTGGAAACACCATATATTTT.

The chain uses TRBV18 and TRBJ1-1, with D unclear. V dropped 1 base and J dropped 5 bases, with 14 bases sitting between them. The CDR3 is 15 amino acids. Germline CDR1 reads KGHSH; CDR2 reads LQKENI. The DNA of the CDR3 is TGTGCCAGCTCACCACAGGCGGATTCCTGGACTGAAGCTTTCTTT. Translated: CASSPQADSWTEAFF.